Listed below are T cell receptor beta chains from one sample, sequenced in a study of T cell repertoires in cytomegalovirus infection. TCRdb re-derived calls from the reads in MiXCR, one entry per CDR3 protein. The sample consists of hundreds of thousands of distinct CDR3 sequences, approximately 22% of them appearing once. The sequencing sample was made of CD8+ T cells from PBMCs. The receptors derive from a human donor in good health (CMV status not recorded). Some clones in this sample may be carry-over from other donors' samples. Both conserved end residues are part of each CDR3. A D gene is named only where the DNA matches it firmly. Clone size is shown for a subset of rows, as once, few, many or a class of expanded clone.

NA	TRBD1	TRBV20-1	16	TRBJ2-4	CSARAGQGATKNIQYF	TGCAGTGCTAGAGCCGGACAGGGGGCAACCAAAAACATTCAGTACTTC
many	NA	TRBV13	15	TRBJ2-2	CASSRSGLVTGELFF	TGTGCCAGCAGCCGAAGCGGATTGGTTACCGGGGAGCTGTTTTTT
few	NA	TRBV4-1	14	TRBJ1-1	CASSQGPHGAEAFF	TGCGCCAGCAGCCAAGGCCCTCATGGTGCTGAAGCTTTCTTT
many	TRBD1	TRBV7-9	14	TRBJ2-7	CASSHRDSSYEQYF	TGTGCCAGCAGCCACCGGGACAGCTCCTACGAGCAGTACTTC
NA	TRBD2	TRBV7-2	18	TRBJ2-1	CASSYSFSGGASYNEQFF	TGTGCCAGCAGCTATTCTTTTAGCGGGGGGGCCTCCTACAATGAGCAGTTCTTC
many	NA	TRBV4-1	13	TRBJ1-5	CASSLGLNQPQHF	TGCGCCAGCAGCCTCGGACTCAATCAGCCCCAGCATTTT
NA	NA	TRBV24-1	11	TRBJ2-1	CATSALNEQFF	TGTGCCACCAGTGCACTCAATGAGCAGTTCTTC
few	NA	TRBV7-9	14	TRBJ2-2	CASSFRAGTGELFF	TGTGCCAGCAGCTTTCGGGCGGGGACCGGGGAGCTGTTTTTT
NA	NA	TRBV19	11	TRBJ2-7	CASSHQNEQYF	TGTGCCAGTAGTCACCAGAATGAGCAGTACTTC
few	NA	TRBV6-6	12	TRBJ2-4	CAAQGLGDIQYF	TGTGCCGCCCAGGGGTTAGGGGACATTCAGTACTTC
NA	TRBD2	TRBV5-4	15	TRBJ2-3	CASRLAGGSPNTQYF	TGTGCCAGCAGATTAGCGGGAGGGTCCCCAAATACGCAGTATTTT
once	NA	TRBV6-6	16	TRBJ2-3	CASAWGGGRGTDTQYF	TGTGCCAGCGCCTGGGGGGGGGGCAGGGGCACAGATACGCAGTATTTT
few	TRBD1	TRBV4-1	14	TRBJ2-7	CASSQGPGGYEQYF	TGCGCCAGCAGCCAAGGGCCAGGGGGCTACGAGCAGTACTTC
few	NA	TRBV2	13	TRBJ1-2	CASSEARLMGYTF	TGTGCCAGCAGTGAAGCGCGCCTGATGGGCTACACCTTC
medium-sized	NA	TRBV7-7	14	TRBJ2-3	CASSLDLGSDTQYF	TGTGCCAGCAGCTTAGACCTCGGGTCGGATACGCAGTATTTT
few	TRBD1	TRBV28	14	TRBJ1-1	CASSRQGMNTEAFF	TGTGCCAGCAGTCGACAGGGTATGAACACTGAAGCTTTCTTT
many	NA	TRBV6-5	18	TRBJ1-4	CASSPWAPGPATSEKLFF	TGTGCCAGCAGCCCCTGGGCCCCTGGCCCTGCAACTTCGGAAAAACTGTTTTTT
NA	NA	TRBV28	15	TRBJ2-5	CASSRERGRGETQYF	TGTGCCAGCAGTAGAGAGCGGGGTAGGGGGGAGACCCAGTACTTC
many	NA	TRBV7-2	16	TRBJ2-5	CASSSGKLGTQETQYF	TGTGCCAGCAGCTCGGGAAAACTGGGGACACAAGAGACCCAGTACTTC
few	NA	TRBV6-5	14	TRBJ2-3	CASSYVRSTDTQYF	TGTGCCAGCAGTTATGTAAGGAGCACAGATACGCAGTATTTT
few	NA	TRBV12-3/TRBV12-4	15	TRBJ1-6	CASSFTGRINSPLHF	TGTGCCAGCTCATTTACGGGCAGGATTAATTCACCCCTCCACTTT
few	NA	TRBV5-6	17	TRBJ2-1	CASSNPTSFGTYNEQFF	TGTGCCAGCAGCAACCCTACTAGCTTTGGTACCTACAATGAGCAGTTCTTC
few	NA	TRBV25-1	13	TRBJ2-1	CASSVLINNEQFF	TGTGCCAGCAGTGTTCTAATAAACAATGAGCAGTTCTTC
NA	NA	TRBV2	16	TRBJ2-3	CASSDDDREAADTQYF	TGTGCCAGCAGTGATGATGACAGGGAGGCCGCAGATACGCAGTATTTT
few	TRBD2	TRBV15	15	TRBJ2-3	CATNLAGVGTDTQYF	TGTGCCACCAATTTGGCGGGGGTCGGCACAGATACGCAGTATTTT
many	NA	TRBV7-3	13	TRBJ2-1	CASSPPGSNEQFF	TGTGCCAGCAGCCCCCCGGGCAGTAATGAGCAGTTCTTC
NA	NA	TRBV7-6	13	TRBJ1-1	CASSSGGLSEAFF	TGTGCCAGCAGCTCCGGGGGGTTGTCTGAAGCTTTCTTT
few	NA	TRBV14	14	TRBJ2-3	CASSQEALTDTQYF	TGTGCCAGCAGCCAAGAGGCCCTCACGGATACGCAGTATTTT
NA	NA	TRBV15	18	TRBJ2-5	CATSGDSPGTDKQETQYF	TGTGCCACCAGCGGGGACTCCCCCGGGACAGATAAGCAAGAGACCCAGTACTTC
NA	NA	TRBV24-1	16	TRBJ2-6	CATSEQQGSGANVLTF	TGTGCCACCAGTGAGCAGCAGGGGTCTGGGGCCAACGTCCTGACTTTC
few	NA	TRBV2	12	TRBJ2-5	CASSGGIETQYF	TGTGCCAGCAGTGGTGGGATAGAGACCCAGTACTTC
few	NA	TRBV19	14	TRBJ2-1	CASSIVETNNEQFF	TGTGCCAGTAGTATAGTAGAGACAAACAATGAGCAGTTCTTC
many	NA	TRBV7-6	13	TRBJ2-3	CASRRGSTDTQYF	TGTGCCAGCCGGCGGGGAAGCACAGATACGCAGTATTTT
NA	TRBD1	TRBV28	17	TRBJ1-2	CASSLSVGTGYHYGYTF	TGTGCCAGCAGTTTGAGCGTGGGGACAGGGTACCACTATGGCTACACCTTC
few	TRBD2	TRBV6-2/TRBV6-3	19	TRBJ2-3	CASSYPSVAGGISTDTQYF	TGTGCCAGCAGTTACCCCTCGGTAGCGGGGGGGATTAGCACAGATACGCAGTATTTT
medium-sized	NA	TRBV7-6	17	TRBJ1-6	CASSPGALEVYNSPLHF	TGTGCCAGCAGCCCGGGGGCGTTGGAGGTCTATAATTCACCCCTCCACTTT
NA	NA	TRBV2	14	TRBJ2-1	CASGWRSSYNEQFF	TGTGCCAGCGGCTGGCGGAGCTCCTACAATGAGCAGTTCTTC
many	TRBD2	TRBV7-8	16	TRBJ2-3	CASSSRLAGLGDTQYF	TGTGCCAGCAGCTCCCGACTAGCGGGGCTGGGGGATACGCAGTATTTT
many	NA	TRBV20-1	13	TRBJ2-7	CSARRQGYYEQYF	TGCAGTGCTAGACGCCAGGGGTACTACGAGCAGTACTTC
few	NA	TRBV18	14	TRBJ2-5	CASSPPNRQETQYF	TGTGCCAGCTCACCACCGAACAGGCAAGAGACCCAGTACTTC
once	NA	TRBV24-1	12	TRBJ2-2	CATSDSTGELFF	TGTGCCACCAGTGATTCCACCGGGGAGCTGTTTTTT
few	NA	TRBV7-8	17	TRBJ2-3	CASSLVGAVSSTDTQYF	TGTGCCAGCAGCTTAGTCGGAGCGGTCTCTAGCACAGATACGCAGTATTTT
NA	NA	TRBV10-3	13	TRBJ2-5	CAISDGGRETQYF	TGTGCCATCAGTGACGGGGGTCGGGAGACCCAGTACTTC
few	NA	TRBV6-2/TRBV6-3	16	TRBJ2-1	CASSLNRIGTYNEQFF	TGTGCCAGCAGTCTCAACAGGATTGGAACTTACAATGAGCAGTTCTTC
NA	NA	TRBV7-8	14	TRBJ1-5	CASSNRYSNQPQHF	TGTGCCAGCAGCAACAGATATAGCAATCAGCCCCAGCATTTT
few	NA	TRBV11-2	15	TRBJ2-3	CASSLRDLLTDTQYF	TGTGCCAGCAGCTTACGGGACCTACTCACAGATACGCAGTATTTT
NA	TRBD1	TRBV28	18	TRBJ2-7	CASRPTGTGPSGSYEQYF	TGTGCCAGCAGACCTACCGGGACAGGGCCCTCTGGCTCCTACGAGCAGTACTTC
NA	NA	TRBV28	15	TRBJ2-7	CASSLLHTLSYEQYF	TGTGCCAGCAGTCTCCTCCACACTCTTTCCTACGAGCAGTACTTC